The clone carrying this TCR beta chain was seen repeatedly, ten times or more. The data originate from a study of T-cell memory formation after mild COVID-19. Trimming pared 6 bases from V and 4 bases from J, leaving 15 bases between. CDR3 length: 14 amino acids. CDR1 is MNHEY and CDR2 is SVGAGI in the germline V gene. TCRdb processed the 5' RACE reads anew with MiXCR; each CDR3 protein has one entry. The sample records just under 150,000 distinct CDR3 sequences, roughly 6.2% being singletons. Material for sequencing was PBMCs or a T cell subset sorted from them (not recorded which). The sequence was obtained from an adult woman who had mild COVID-19 (a few samples of this study predate the infection). Cell type and time point are not known. The chain uses TRBV6-5 and TRBJ2-5; no definite D call. CDR3 region: CASSPPGLIETQYF. In DNA form, the CDR3 reads TGTGCCAGCAGCCCACCGGGCCTAATAGAGACCCAGTACTTC.